The sequence of this T cell receptor beta chain was determined in a study of T cells in Graves' hyperthyroidism and ophthalmopathy (dated by TCRdb to the late 2010s). The study in broad terms: Peripheral blood was sampled at the time of initial diagnosis, prior to any treatment. TCR V-J signatures able to tell the groups apart were searched for in a discovery cohort of 100 or so patients, of whom about 40 had Graves' ophthalmopathy and some 60 had stable Graves' hyperthyroidism. An independent validation cohort of under 20 hyperthyroidism patients and 17 patients who later progressed to ophthalmopathy tested prospective prediction of ophthalmopathy. For training and testing, the 100 or so patients in the discovery cohort were randomly divided in a 7:3 ratio. Thyroid tissue and blood T-cell repertoires from about six Graves' hyperthyroidism patients were also compared in the study. Following sampling, methimazole starting at 30 mg daily was given to hyperthyroidism patients, and high-dose intravenous methylprednisolone was given to ophthalmopathy patients. TCR Vbeta CDR3 sequencing of roughly 140 peripheral blood samples (under 45 ophthalmopathy, 75 hyperthyroidism and approximately 17 progressor patients) is reported in the paper. Results the study describes overall, beyond this receptor: In cross-validation, a model built on a 13 V-J signature told ophthalmopathy apart from stable hyperthyroidism with under 90% sensitivity and roughly 82% specificity, and in testing the same model reached 80%/75%. Blood samples also contained most of the expanded thyroid clonotypes (frequency above 0.001), which suggests that blood repertoires may reflect thyroid immune responses. No statistical method was used to set the sample size in advance, and investigators knew the group allocation. During validation, the model predicted progression to ophthalmopathy a median of about 6.3 months ahead of onset, with around 65% sensitivity and 72% to 85% specificity.

Reading from cysteine to phenylalanine, the CDR3 counts 14 amino acids. The DNA shown is the 42-base CDR3, in frame from base 1. Between the V and J ends, shortened by 2 bases and 3 bases respectively, the junction contains 8 bases. Via the germline V gene, CDR1 is SNHLY and CDR2 FYNNEI. In the ophthalmopathy patients, disease was moderately to severely active, with a Clinical Activity Score of 3 or more, a NOSPECS grade of 4 or more, and a duration of less than 3 months. Exclusion was applied to patients with uncontrolled infections, other autoimmune diseases, pregnancy or lactation. Diagnoses were based on clinical symptoms, serum thyroxine and TRAb, thyroid ultrasound and orbital computed tomography. Ficoll-Paque density gradient centrifugation was used to isolate PBMCs from about 9 ml of fresh peripheral blood. Trizol reagent was used to extract total RNA, and RNA quality was then checked on an Agilent 2100 Bioanalyzer.

This clonotype was seen ten or more times. Which antigen it targets is not known. Base qualities are missing; no much larger clone stands one base away. Amplification of TCR beta CDR3 regions was carried out from RNA transcripts. The TCR CDR3 was subjected to a first round of RT-PCR using the HTBI primer set and the Qiagen OneStep RT-PCR kit. The libraries were constructed in a second round of multiplex PCR and then size-selected and purified. Sequencing of the libraries was done on an Illumina HiSeq2000 using paired-end 100 bp reads. Concerning the study's data processing: SOAPnuke was used to process the raw data, removing reads that contained adapters or uncalled bases, had a mean Phred below 15, or lacked an exact match to the constant primer or identifier. COPE v1.2.5 was used to merge the high-quality paired reads, and each unique nucleotide sequence was defined as a clonotype. MiTCR v1.1 was used to align clonotypes to the IMGT TRBV, TRBD and TRBJ reference segments. Only V-J combinations with frequency above 0.0001, covering about 99% of repertoires, were analysed. The TCS score was defined as the ratio of F50 (clonal expansion) to E x V (chaos), calculated using BLOSUM62-based TCRdist between CDR3 peptides within each V-J. Welch's t-statistics and random forest reduced roughly 500 V-J features to roughly 13, which were used in a naive Bayes classifier (R e1071). TCRdb cleaned the public reads at Q25 with fastp, built clones with MiXCR and kept in-frame beta chains. Rows are unified per CDR3 protein, each entry keeping the most common DNA and genes. For this entry, the V and J calls and clone size follow TCRdb and not the study's own pipeline. The sample has 450,000 to 650,000 distinct CDR3 sequences on record, 17% of them singletons. The ten largest clones capture 15% to 20% of the sample.

Here the chain combines TRBV2 and TRBJ1-5; the D gene cannot be named for sure. The sequence was collected from a young woman with Graves' ophthalmopathy. The sample taken for sequencing was blood. The CDR3 amino acid sequence is: CASSESGINQPQHF. At the DNA level, the sequence is TGTGCCAGCAGTGAATCGGGAATCAATCAGCCCCAGCATTTT.